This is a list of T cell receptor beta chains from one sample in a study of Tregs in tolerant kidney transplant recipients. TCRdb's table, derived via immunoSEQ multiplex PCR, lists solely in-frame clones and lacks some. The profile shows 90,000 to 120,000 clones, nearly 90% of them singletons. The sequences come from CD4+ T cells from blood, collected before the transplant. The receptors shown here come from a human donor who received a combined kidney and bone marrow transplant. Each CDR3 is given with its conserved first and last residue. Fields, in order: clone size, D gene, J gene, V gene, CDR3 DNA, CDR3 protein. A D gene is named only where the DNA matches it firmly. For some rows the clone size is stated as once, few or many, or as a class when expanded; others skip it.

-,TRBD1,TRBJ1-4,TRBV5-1,TGCGCCAGCAGCCCTGGGACAGGGGGCACGGGTGAAAAACTGTTTTTT,CASSPGTGGTGEKLFF
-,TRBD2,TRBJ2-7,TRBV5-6,TGTGCCAGCAGTAGAGCGGGGAGCGAGCAGTACTTC,CASSRAGSEQYF
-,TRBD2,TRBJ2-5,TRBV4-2,TGTGCCAGCAGCACCCGCTCTTTAGCGGGGGGGGGAGAGACCCAGTACTTC,CASSTRSLAGGGETQYF
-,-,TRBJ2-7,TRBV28,TGTGCCAGCTCCCACTACGAGCAGTACTTC,CASSHYEQYF
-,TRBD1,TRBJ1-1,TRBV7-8,TGTGCCAGCAGTTCGCGTATCAGGGGGCTGGGCACTGAAGCTTTCTTT,CASSSRIRGLGTEAFF
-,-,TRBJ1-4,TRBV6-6,TGTGCCAGCAGTTCCGGACGGAGAGGGAAGGAAAAACTGTTTTTT,CASSSGRRGKEKLFF
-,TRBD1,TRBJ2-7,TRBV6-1,TGTGCCAGCAGTGAAGCTCAGTGGGGACAGATCTACGAGCAGTACTTC,CASSEAQWGQIYEQYF
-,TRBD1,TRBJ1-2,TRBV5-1,TGCGCCAGCAGCTTGGACCGGGGACAGGGGGTAGGCTACACCTTC,CASSLDRGQGVGYTF
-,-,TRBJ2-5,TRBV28,TGTGCCAGCAGCCCGGGGAGGGAGACCCAGTACTTC,CASSPGRETQYF
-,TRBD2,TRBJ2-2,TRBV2,TGTGCCAGCCGGGGGGGGACGGCGAACACCGGGGAGCTGTTTTTT,CASRGGTANTGELFF
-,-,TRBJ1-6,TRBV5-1,TGCGCCAGCAGCTTGGGGACAAAGGGCCACTCACCCCTCCACTTT,CASSLGTKGHSPLHF
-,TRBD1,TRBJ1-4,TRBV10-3,TGTGCCATCAGTGAGCGGGGACAGGCCCGGGAAAAACTGTTTTTT,CAISERGQAREKLFF
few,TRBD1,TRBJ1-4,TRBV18,TGTGCCAGCTCACCTCGAACAGGGGCTGATGAAAAACTGTTTTTT,CASSPRTGADEKLFF
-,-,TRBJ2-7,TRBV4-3,TGCGCCAGCAGCCAAGATCGCGGATACGAGCAGTACTTC,CASSQDRGYEQYF
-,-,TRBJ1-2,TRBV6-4,TGTGCCAGCAGTGCAAATAGGGCCCCGGAGGCTGGCTACACCTTC,CASSANRAPEAGYTF
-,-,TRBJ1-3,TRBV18,TGTGCCAGCTCGCAGGGCCGCGGAAACACCATATATTTT,CASSQGRGNTIYF